This T cell receptor beta chain originates from a study of tumor and adjacent non-tumor tissue in lung cancer. Study-level background: Samples averaged about 4.3 million productive TCRbeta reads each. Whole-study findings and limits: Tumor tissue had significantly higher TCR diversity than normal lung. Shorter survival was associated with higher TCR diversity in tumors.

Details on this clonotype: Antigen specificity is unknown.

The template was RNA from unsorted bulk tissue. Between August and November 2014, newly diagnosed, chemotherapy-naive lung cancer patients underwent thoracic surgery in China. A modified ARM-PCR protocol with three rounds of nested PCR amplified TCRbeta. TCRdb reprocessed the multiplex PCR reads with MiXCR, giving one entry per CDR3 protein. The data contain 200,000 or so distinct CDR3 sequences, around 71% of them seen just once; the ten biggest clones take up 20% to 25%. There are 13 residues in the CDR3. The germline CDR1 and CDR2 sequences are SGHAT and FQNNGV. V was pared by 1 base and J by 10 bases, with 13 bases between.

This chain connects TRBV11-2 to TRBJ1-1; D unclear. The sample taken for sequencing was lung tumor tissue. The receptor was derived from a man aged 55-75 years with non-small cell lung cancer. CDR3 DNA: TGTGCCAGCAGCTTAGTTGAGAACACCGCAGCTTTCTTT. It codes for CASSLVENTAAFF.